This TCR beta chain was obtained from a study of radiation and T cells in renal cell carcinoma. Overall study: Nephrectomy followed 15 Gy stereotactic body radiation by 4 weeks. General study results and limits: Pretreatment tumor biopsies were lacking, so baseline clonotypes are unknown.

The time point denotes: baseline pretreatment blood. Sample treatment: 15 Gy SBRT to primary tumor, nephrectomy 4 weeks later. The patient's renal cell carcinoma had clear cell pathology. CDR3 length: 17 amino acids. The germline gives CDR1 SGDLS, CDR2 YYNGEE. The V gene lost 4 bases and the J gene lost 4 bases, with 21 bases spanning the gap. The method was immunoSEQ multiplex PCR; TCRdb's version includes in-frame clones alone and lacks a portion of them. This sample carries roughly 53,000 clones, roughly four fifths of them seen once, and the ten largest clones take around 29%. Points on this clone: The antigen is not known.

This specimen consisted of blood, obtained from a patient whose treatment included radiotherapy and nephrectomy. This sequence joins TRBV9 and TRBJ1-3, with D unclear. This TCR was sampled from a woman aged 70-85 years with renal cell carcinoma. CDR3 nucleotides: TGTGCCAGCAGCCCCCAGGAGGCGAGTCTTATCGGAAACACCATATATTTT. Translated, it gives CASSPQEASLIGNTIYF.